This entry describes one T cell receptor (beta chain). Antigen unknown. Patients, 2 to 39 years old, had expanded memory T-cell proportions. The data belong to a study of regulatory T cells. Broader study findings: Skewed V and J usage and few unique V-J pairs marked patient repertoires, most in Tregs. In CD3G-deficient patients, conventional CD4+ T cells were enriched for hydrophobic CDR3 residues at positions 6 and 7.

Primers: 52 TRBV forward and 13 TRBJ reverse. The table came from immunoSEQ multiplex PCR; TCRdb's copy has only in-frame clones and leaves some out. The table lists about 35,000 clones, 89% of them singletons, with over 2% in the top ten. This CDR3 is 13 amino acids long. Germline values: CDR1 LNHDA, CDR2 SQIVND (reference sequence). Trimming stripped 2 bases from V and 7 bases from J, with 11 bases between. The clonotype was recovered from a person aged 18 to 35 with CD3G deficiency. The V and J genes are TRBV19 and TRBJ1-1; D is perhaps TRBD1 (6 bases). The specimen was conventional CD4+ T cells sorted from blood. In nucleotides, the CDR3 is TGTGCCAGTAGTATACCAGGGGAGGGTGAAGCTTTCTTT. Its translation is CASSIPGEGEAFF.